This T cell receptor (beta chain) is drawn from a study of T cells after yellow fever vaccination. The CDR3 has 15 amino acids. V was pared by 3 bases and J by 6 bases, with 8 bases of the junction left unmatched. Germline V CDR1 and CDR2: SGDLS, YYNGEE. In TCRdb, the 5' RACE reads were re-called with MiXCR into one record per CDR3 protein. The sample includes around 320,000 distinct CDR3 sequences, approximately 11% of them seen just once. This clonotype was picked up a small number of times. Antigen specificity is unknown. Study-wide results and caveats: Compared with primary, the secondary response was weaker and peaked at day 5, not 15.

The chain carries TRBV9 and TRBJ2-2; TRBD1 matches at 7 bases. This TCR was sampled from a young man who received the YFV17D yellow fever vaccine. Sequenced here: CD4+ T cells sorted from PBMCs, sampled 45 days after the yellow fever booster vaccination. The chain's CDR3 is CASSAQIQGAGELFF. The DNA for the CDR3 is TGTGCCAGCAGCGCCCAGATCCAGGGGGCCGGGGAGCTGTTTTTT.